This T cell receptor beta chain derives from a study of Ad26.COV2.S vaccination and SARS-CoV-2 variants. Study in general: The donor was enrolled in the Ad26.COV2.S arm of the COV1001 trial. Dosing was one shot or two shots 56 days apart.

V was cut by 0 bases and J by 3 bases, with 6 bases left in between. The CDR3 runs to 13 residues. Germline CDR1 reads MNHEY; CDR2 reads SVGEGT. Sequenced by immunoSEQ multiplex PCR; TCRdb stores in-frame clones only, minus some. The table records hundreds of thousands of clones, roughly 84% of them present only once. Treatment meaning: 15 to 20 received Ad26.COV2.S at low or high dose, single or two shots; about five received placebo; per-sample allocation not given. Sampling happened 63 days after the first vaccine or placebo injection. An Ad26 vector carrying the Wuhan-strain SARS-CoV-2 spike served as the vaccine. Points on this clone: Its antigen remains unidentified.

Study-level points and caveats: Comparability of non-spike TCR breadth was observed across vaccine and placebo recipients.

This TCR was recovered from a person aged 18 to 59 who received the Ad26.COV2.S COVID-19 vaccine or a placebo. The sample was peripheral blood, taken in a trial of Ad26.COV2.S vaccine versus placebo. This chain uses TRBV6-2 or TRBV6-3 with TRBJ2-7; D is undetermined. CDR3 sequence (DNA): TGTGCCAGCAGTTACTCGACGGTCTACGAGCAGTACTTC. Encoded protein: CASSYSTVYEQYF.